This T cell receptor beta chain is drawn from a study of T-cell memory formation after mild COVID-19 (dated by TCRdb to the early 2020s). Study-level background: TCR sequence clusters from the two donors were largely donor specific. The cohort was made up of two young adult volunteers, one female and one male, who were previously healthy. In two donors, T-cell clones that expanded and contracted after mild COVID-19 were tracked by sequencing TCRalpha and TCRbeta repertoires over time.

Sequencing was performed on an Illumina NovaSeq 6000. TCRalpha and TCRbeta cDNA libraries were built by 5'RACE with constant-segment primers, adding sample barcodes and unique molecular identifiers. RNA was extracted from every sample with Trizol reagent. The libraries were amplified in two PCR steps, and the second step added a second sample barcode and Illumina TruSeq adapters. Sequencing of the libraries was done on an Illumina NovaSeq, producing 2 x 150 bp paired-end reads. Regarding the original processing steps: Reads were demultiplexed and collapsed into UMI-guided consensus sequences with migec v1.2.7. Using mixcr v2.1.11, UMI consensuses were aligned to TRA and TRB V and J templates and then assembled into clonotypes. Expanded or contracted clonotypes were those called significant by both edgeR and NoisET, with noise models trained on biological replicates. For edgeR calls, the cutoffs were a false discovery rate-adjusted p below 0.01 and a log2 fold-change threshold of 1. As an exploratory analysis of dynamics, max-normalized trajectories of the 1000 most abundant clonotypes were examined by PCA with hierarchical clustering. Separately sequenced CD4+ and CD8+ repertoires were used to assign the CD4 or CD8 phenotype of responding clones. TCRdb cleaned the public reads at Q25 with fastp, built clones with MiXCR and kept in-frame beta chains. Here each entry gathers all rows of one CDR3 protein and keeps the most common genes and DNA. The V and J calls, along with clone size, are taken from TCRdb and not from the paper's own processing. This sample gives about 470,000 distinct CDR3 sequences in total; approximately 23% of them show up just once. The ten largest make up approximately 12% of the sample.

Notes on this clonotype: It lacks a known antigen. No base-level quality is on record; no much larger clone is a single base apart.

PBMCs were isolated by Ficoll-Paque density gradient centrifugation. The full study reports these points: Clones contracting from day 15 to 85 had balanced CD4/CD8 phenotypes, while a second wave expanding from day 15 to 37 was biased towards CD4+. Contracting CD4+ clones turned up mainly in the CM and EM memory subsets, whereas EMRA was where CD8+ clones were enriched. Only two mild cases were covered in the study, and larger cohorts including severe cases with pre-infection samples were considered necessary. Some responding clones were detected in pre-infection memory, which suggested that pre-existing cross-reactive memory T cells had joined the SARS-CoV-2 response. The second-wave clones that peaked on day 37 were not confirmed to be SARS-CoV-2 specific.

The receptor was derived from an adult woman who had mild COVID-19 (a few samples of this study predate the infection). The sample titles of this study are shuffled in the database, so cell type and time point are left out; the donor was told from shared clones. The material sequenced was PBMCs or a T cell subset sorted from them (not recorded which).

In nucleotides, the sequence is TGCAGTGCTCCCTTAGGTAGCAGGTACTATGGCTACACCTTC. Its amino acids are CSAPLGSRYYGYTF. This receptor chain uses TRBV20-1 and TRBJ1-2; the D gene is unclear. Cut back by 5 bases and 3 bases, the V and J ends lie 16 bases apart. The germline V gene (reference sequence) supplies CDR1 DFQATT and CDR2 SNEGSKA. Measured from the cysteine to the phenylalanine, the CDR3 is 14 residues long. CDR3 DNA only is kept here, 42 bases in frame from base 1.